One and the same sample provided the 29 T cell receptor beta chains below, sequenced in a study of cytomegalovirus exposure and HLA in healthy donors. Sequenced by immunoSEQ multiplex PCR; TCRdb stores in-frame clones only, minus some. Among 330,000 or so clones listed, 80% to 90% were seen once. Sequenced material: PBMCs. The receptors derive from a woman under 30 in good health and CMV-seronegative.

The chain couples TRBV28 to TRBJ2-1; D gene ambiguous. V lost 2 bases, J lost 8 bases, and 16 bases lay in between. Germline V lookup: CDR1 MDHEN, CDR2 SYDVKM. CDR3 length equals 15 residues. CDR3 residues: CASSLVVPIADEQFF. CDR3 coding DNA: TGTGCCAGCAGTTTAGTAGTGCCCATCGCGGATGAGCAGTTCTTC.

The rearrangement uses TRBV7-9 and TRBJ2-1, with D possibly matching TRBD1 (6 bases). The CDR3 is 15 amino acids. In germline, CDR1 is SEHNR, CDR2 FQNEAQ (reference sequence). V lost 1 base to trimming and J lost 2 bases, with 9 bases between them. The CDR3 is CASSLDKGAYNEQFF. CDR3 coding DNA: TGTGCCAGCAGCTTAGATAAGGGGGCCTACAATGAGCAGTTCTTC.

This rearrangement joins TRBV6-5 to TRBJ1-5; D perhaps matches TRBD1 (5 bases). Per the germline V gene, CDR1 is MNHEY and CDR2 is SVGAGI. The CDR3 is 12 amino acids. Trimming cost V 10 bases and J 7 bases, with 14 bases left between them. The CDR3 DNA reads TGTGCCACCGGGGCGGGAAAACAGCCCCAGCATTTT. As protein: CATGAGKQPQHF.

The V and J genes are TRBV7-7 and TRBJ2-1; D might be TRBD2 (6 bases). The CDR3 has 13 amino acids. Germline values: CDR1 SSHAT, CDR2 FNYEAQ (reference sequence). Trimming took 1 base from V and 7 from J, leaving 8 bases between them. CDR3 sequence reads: CASSLGGVNEQFF. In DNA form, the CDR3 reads TGTGCCAGCAGCTTAGGGGGGGTTAATGAGCAGTTCTTC.

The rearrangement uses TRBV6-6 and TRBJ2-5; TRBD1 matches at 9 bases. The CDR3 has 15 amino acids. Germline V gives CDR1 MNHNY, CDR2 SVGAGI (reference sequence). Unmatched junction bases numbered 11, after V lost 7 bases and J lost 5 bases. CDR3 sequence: CASTIGTGNMETQYF. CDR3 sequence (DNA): TGTGCCAGCACTATCGGGACAGGGAACATGGAGACCCAGTACTTC.

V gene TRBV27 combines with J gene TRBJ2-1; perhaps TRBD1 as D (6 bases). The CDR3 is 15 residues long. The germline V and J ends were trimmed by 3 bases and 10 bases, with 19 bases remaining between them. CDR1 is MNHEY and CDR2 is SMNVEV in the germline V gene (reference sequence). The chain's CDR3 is CASSFGTPSQGEQFF. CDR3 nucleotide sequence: TGTGCCAGCAGTTTCGGGACCCCCTCGCAGGGGGAGCAGTTCTTC.

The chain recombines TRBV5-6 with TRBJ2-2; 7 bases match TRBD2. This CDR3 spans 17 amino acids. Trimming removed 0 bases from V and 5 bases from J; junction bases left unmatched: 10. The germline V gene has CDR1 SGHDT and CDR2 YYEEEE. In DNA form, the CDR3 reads TGTGCCAGCAGCTTGGCTGGGGAGGGCCTCTTAACCGGGGAGCTGTTTTTT. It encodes CASSLAGEGLLTGELFF.

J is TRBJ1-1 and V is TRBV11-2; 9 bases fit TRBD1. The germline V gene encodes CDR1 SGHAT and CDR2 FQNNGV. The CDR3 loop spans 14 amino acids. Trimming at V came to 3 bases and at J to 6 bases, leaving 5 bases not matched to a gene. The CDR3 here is CASSLRDRVAEAFF. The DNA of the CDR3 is TGTGCCAGCAGCTTGCGGGACAGGGTCGCTGAAGCTTTCTTT.

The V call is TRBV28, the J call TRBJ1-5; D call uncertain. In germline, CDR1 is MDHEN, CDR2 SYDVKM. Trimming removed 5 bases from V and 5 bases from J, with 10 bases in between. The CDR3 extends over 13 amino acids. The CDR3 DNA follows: TGTGCCAGCAGTCCTCAAACAGATCAGCCCCAGCATTTT. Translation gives CASSPQTDQPQHF.

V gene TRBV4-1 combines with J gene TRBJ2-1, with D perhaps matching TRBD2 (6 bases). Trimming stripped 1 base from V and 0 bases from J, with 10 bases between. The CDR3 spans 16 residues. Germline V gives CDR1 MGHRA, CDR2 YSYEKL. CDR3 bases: TGCGCCAGCAGCCAAGGGCTAGCGAGCTCCTACAATGAGCAGTTCTTC. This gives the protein CASSQGLASSYNEQFF.

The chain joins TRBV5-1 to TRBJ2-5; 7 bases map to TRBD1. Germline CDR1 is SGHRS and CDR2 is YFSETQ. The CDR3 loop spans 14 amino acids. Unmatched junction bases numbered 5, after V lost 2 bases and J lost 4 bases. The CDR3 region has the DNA TGCGCCAGCAGCTTCGGTTCAGGGGGAGAGACCCAGTACTTC. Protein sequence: CASSFGSGGETQYF.

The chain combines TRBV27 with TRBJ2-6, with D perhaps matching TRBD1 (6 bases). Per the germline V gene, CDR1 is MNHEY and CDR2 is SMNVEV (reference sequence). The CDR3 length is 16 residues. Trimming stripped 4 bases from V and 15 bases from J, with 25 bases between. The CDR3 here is CASSSGQYLLRDDLTF. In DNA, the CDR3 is TGTGCCAGCAGTTCTGGACAGTACCTTCTCCGGGATGACCTGACTTTC. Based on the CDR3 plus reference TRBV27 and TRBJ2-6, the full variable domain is EAQVTQNPRYLITVTGKKLTVTCSQNMNHEYMSWYRQDPGLGLRQIYYSMNVEVTDKGDVPEGYKVSRKEKRNFPLILESPSPNQTSLYFCASSSGQYLLRDDLTFGAGSRLTVL.

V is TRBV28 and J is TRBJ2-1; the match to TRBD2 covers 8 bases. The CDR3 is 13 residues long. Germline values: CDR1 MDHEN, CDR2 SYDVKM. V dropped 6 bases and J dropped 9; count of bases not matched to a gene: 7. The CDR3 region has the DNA TGTGCCAGCAGCCGGGCGGGAGGAGGTGAGCAGTTCTTC. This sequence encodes CASSRAGGGEQFF. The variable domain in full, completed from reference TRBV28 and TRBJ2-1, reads DVKVTQSSRYLVKRTGEKVFLECVQDMDHENMFWYRQDPGLGLRLIYFSYDVKMKEKGDIPEGYSVSREKKERFSLILESASTNQTSMYLCASSRAGGGEQFFGPGTRLTVL.

CDR3 in DNA: TGTGCCAGCCAAGGACAGGGGGGGGATGAAAAACTGTTTTTT. The encoded protein is CASQGQGGDEKLFF. The chain couples TRBV6-1 to TRBJ1-4; 10 positions match TRBD1. Germline values: CDR1 MNHNS, CDR2 SASEGT. This CDR3 has 14 residues. Trimming took 8 bases from V and 6 from J; bases not matched to a gene: 6.

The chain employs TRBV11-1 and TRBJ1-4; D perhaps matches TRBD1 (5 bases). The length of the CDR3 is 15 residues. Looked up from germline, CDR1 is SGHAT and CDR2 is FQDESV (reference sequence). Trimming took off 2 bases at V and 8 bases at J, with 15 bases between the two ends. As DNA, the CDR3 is TGTGCCAGCAGCTTATTTAAGGGGAAGGACGAAAAACTGTTTTTT. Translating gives CASSLFKGKDEKLFF.

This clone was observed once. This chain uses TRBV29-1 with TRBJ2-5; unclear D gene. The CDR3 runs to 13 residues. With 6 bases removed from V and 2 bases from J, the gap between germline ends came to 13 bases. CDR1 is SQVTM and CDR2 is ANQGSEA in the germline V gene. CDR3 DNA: TGCAGCGTCCTTCATCTCTATCAAGAGACCCAGTACTTC. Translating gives CSVLHLYQETQYF.

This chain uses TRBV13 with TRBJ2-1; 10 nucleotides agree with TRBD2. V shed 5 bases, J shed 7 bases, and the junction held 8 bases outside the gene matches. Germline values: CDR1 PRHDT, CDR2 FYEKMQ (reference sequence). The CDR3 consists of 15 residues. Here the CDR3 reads CASSTTSGTWNEQFF. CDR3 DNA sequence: TGTGCCAGCAGCACCACTAGCGGGACCTGGAATGAGCAGTTCTTC. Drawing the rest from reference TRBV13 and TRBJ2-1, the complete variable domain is AAGVIQSPRHLIKEKRETATLKCYPIPRHDTVYWYQQGPGQDPQFLISFYEKMQSDKGSIPDRFSAQQFSDYHSELNMSSLELGDSALYFCASSTTSGTWNEQFFGPGTRLTVL.

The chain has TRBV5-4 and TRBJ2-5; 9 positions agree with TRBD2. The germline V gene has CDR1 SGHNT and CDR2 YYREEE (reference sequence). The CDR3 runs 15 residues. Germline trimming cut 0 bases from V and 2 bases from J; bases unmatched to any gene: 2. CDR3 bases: TGTGCCAGCAGCTTGGCGGCGGGAGGGCAAGAGACCCAGTACTTC. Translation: CASSLAAGGQETQYF.

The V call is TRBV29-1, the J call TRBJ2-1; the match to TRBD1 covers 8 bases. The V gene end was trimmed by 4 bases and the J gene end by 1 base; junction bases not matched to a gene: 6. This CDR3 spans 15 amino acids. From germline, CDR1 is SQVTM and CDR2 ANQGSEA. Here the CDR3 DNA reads TGCAGCGTTGGTCTTACAGGGGGTTCCTACAATGAGCAGTTCTTC. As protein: CSVGLTGGSYNEQFF.

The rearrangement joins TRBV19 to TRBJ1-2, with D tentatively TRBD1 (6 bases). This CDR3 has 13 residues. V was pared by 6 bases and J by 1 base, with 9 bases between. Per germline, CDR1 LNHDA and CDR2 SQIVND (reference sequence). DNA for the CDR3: TGTGCCAGTAGGCTACAGGGTAACTATGGCTACACCTTC. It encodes CASRLQGNYGYTF. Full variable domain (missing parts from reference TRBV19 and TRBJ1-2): DGGITQSPKYLFRKEGQNVTLSCEQNLNHDAMYWYRQDPGQGLRLIYYSQIVNDFQKGDIAEGYSVSREKKESFPLTVTSAQKNPTAFYLCASRLQGNYGYTFGSGTRLTVV.

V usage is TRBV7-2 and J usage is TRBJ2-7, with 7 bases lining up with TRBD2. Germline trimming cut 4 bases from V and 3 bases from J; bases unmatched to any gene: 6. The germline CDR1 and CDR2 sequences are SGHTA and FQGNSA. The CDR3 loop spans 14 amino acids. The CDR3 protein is CASSYRLANYEQYF. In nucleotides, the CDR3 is TGTGCCAGCAGCTACAGACTAGCTAACTACGAGCAGTACTTC.

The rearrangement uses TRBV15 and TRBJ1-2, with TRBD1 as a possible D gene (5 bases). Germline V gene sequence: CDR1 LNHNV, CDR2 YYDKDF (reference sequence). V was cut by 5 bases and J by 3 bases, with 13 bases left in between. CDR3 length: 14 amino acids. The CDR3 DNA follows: TGTGCCACCAGCGGGGGGAGGGTTGACTATGGCTACACCTTC. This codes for CATSGGRVDYGYTF.

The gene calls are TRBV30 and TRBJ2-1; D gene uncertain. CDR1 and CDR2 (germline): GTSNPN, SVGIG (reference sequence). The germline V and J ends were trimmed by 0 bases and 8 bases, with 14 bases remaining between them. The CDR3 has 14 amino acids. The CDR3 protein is CAWSVPATYHEQFF. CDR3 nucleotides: TGTGCCTGGAGTGTACCCGCGACTTACCATGAGCAGTTCTTC.

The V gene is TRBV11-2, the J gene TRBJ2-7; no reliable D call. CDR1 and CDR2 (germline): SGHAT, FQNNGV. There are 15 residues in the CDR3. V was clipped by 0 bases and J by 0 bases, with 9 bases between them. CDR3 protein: CASSLDATSSYEQYF. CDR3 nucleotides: TGTGCCAGCAGCTTAGACGCCACGAGCTCCTACGAGCAGTACTTC.

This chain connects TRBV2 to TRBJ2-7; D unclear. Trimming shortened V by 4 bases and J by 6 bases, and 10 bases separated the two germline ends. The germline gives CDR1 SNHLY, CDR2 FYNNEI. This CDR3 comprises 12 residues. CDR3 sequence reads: CASSAETGEQYF. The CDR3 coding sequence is TGTGCCAGCAGTGCAGAGACGGGCGAGCAGTACTTC.

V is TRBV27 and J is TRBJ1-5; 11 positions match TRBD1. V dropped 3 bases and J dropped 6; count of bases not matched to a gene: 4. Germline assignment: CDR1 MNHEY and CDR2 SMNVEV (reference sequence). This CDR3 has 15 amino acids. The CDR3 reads CASSLGQGDIQPQHF. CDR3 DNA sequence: TGTGCCAGCAGTTTGGGACAGGGGGACATTCAGCCCCAGCATTTT.

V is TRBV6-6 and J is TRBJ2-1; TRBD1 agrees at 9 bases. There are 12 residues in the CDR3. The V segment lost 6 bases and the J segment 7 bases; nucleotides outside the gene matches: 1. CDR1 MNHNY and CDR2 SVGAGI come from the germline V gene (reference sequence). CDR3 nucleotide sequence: TGTGCCAGCAGGGGACAGGGAAATGAGCAGTTCTTC. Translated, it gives CASRGQGNEQFF.

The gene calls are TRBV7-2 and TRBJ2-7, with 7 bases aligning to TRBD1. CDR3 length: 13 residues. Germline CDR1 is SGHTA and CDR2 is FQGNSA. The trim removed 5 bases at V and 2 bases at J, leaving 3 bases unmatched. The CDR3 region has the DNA TGTGCCAGCAGCAGACAGGGAGCCTACGAGCAGTACTTC. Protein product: CASSRQGAYEQYF.

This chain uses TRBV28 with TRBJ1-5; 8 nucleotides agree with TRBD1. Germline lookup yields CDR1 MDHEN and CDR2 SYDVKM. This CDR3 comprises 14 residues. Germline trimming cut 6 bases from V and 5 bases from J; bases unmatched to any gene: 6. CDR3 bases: TGTGCCAGCAGACAGGGGGGGGTGGATCAGCCCCAGCATTTT. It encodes CASRQGGVDQPQHF.